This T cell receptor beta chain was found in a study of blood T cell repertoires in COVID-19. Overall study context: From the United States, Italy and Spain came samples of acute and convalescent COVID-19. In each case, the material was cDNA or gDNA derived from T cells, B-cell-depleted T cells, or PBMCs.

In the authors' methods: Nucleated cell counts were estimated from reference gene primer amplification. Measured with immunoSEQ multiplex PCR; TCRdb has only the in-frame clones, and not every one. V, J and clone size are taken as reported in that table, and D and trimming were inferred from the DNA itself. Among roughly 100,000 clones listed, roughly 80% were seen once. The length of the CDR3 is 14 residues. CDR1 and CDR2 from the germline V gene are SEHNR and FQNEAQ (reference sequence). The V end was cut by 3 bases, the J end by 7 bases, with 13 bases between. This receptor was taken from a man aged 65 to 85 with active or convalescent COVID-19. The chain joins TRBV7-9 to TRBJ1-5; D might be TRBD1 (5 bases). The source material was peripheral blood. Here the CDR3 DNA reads TGTGCCAGCAGCTTGGGGCAGAAAGGACAGCCCCAGCATTTT. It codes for CASSLGQKGQPQHF.